The 20 T cell receptor beta chains below all came from one sample that was sequenced in a study of blood T cell repertoires in COVID-19. Sequenced by immunoSEQ multiplex PCR; TCRdb stores in-frame clones only, minus some. The sample lists some 180,000 clones, 90% occurring once. Specimen: peripheral blood. The receptors derive from a man in his forties or fifties with acute or convalescent COVID-19.

In its sample, this clone was seen once. The chain joins TRBV18 to TRBJ1-4, with unresolved D. Germline values: CDR1 KGHSH, CDR2 LQKENI. The germline V and J ends were trimmed by 3 bases and 3 bases, with 20 bases remaining between them. This CDR3 is built from 18 residues. CDR3 loop: CASSPGRQGRIANEKLFF. The CDR3 bases are TGTGCCAGCTCACCGGGTCGGCAAGGGAGGATAGCTAATGAAAAACTGTTTTTT.

The CDR3 coding sequence is TGTGCCAGCAGTTCCTTCACCGGGGAGCTGTTTTTT. Translating gives CASSSFTGELFF. The V call is TRBV12-3 or TRBV12-4, the J call TRBJ2-2; no definite D call. V was pared by 4 bases and J by 4 bases, with 4 bases between. The CDR3 contains 12 residues.

The CDR3 DNA reads TGCGCCAGCAGCTCAAATGACGGGAGAGGCAGGAATTGGGAGACCCAGTACTTC. Encoded protein: CASSSNDGRGRNWETQYF. The rearrangement joins TRBV4-1 to TRBJ2-5; D perhaps matches TRBD2 (6 bases). This CDR3 is 18 amino acids long. CDR1 is MGHRA, CDR2 YSYEKL, per germline. The V and J ends lost 5 bases and 5 bases respectively, with 27 bases between them.

There are a few counts of this clone. The chain carries TRBV24-1 and TRBJ1-5; tentative D call: TRBD1 (6 bases). CDR3 length: 19 residues. CDR1 and CDR2 from the germline V gene are KGHDR and SFDVKD. Trimming shortened V by 9 bases and J by 0 bases, and 26 bases separated the two germline ends. Here the CDR3 DNA reads TGTGCCACCGAAGTCCGGGACACCCGGGACTACTATAGCAATCAGCCCCAGCATTTT. This encodes CATEVRDTRDYYSNQPQHF.

This chain links TRBV5-5 with TRBJ2-5, with unresolved D. CDR1 is SGHKS, CDR2 YYEKEE, per germline (reference sequence). Trimming took 0 bases from V and 3 from J, leaving 12 bases between them. The CDR3 runs to 15 residues. CDR3 loop: CASSLAVNTEETQYF. The CDR3 DNA sequence: TGTGCCAGCAGCTTGGCCGTGAACACAGAAGAGACCCAGTACTTC.

This chain links TRBV27 with TRBJ2-3, with 8 bases matching TRBD2. The V segment lost 3 bases and the J segment 3 bases; nucleotides outside the gene matches: 8. Germline-derived CDR1 and CDR2 are MNHEY and SMNVEV (reference sequence). The CDR3 consists of 16 residues. The CDR3 region is CASSFGGGQGTDTQYF. The CDR3 DNA sequence: TGTGCCAGCAGTTTTGGCGGGGGGCAAGGTACAGATACGCAGTATTTT.

The rearrangement joins TRBV7-9 to TRBJ2-3, with D perhaps matching TRBD2 (7 bases). V was cut by 3 bases and J by 6 bases, with 22 bases left in between. Germline V CDR1 and CDR2: SEHNR, FQNEAQ (reference sequence). The CDR3 spans 17 residues. The CDR3 DNA follows: TGTGCCAGCAGCTTGACCACGGGGGGCCCTCCCGGCGATACGCAGTATTTT. Protein product: CASSLTTGGPPGDTQYF.

The chain recombines TRBV6-6 with TRBJ1-6, with D maybe TRBD1 (6 bases). There are 15 residues in the CDR3. Between the trimmed V and J ends, which lost 6 bases and 6 bases, there was a span of 15 bases. Looked up from germline, CDR1 is MNHNY and CDR2 is SVGAGI (reference sequence). The CDR3: CASSQGNYGNSPLHF. The CDR3 coding sequence is TGTGCCAGCAGCCAGGGGAACTATGGTAATTCACCCCTCCACTTT.

The chain is built from TRBV24-1 and TRBJ2-1; 8 bases are shared with TRBD1. V gave up 5 bases and J gave up 8 bases; unmatched junction bases: 4. There are 13 residues in the CDR3. Germline values: CDR1 KGHDR, CDR2 SFDVKD. CDR3: CATSGQGWHEQFF. In DNA form, the CDR3 reads TGTGCCACCAGTGGACAGGGGTGGCATGAGCAGTTCTTC.

The V gene is TRBV6-1, the J gene TRBJ1-3; possible D gene TRBD1, 5 bases. Germline lookup yields CDR1 MNHNS and CDR2 SASEGT. The CDR3 length is 15 residues. The V gene lost 2 bases and the J gene lost 2 bases, with 10 bases spanning the gap. In nucleotides, the CDR3 is TGTGCCAGCAGTGAACCAGGGCTCGCTGGAAACACCATATATTTT. Its translation: CASSEPGLAGNTIYF.

V and J are TRBV19 and TRBJ1-1; TRBD1 might be the D (6 bases). Deletions cut 3 bases from V and 1 base from J, with 9 bases between. The CDR3 spans 14 residues. CDR1 LNHDA and CDR2 SQIVND come from the germline V gene (reference sequence). The DNA for the CDR3 is TGTGCCAGTAGTATGCAGGGGCCGAACACTGAAGCTTTCTTT. It specifies CASSMQGPNTEAFF.

The chain is built from TRBV30 and TRBJ1-3, with D unresolved. This CDR3 has 13 amino acids. The germline V and J ends were trimmed by 3 bases and 0 bases, with 6 bases remaining between them. Germline V gene data show CDR1 as GTSNPN and CDR2 as SVGIG (reference sequence). The CDR3 reads CAWSPFSGNTIYF. The CDR3 region has the DNA TGTGCCTGGAGCCCGTTCTCTGGAAACACCATATATTTT.

V usage is TRBV6-6 and J usage is TRBJ2-3, with D tentatively TRBD1 (5 bases). CDR3 size: 14 residues. Trimming shortened V by 5 bases and J by 0 bases, and 9 bases separated the two germline ends. Per germline, CDR1 MNHNY and CDR2 SVGAGI (reference sequence). The CDR3 DNA reads as TGTGCCAGCAGTAGACAGTCGAGCACAGATACGCAGTATTTT. Its protein is CASSRQSSTDTQYF.

The chain couples TRBV7-9 to TRBJ2-2; weak D call: TRBD1 (6 bases). Germline CDR1 SEHNR, CDR2 FQNEAQ (reference sequence). The CDR3 contains 16 residues. The V gene lost 5 bases and the J gene lost 0 bases, with 13 bases spanning the gap. CDR3 sequence: CASSPARGPNTGELFF. DNA of the CDR3: TGTGCCAGCAGCCCAGCCAGGGGCCCGAACACCGGGGAGCTGTTTTTT.

The chain uses TRBV19 and TRBJ1-3, with 7 positions matching TRBD1. Germline loops: CDR1 LNHDA, CDR2 SQIVND (reference sequence). CDR3 length: 16 amino acids. The V gene end was trimmed by 4 bases and the J gene end by 4 bases; junction bases not matched to a gene: 10. In DNA form, the CDR3 reads TGTGCCAGTAGTAACCGACACAGGGGTGACGGAAACACCATATATTTT. This encodes CASSNRHRGDGNTIYF.

The chain uses TRBV27 and TRBJ1-1, with unresolved D. Trimming stripped 7 bases from V and 4 bases from J, with 13 bases between. Germline assignment: CDR1 MNHEY and CDR2 SMNVEV (reference sequence). CDR3 size: 13 residues. CDR3 sequence: CASTREGSTEAFF. As DNA, the CDR3 is TGTGCCAGCACCCGGGAGGGCAGCACTGAAGCTTTCTTT.

V gene TRBV18 combines with J gene TRBJ1-4; 8 bases fit TRBD1. The CDR3 sequence is 15 residues long. Germline CDR1 KGHSH, CDR2 LQKENI. With 3 bases clipped from V and 3 bases from J, the junction kept 3 bases outside the gene matches. The CDR3 protein is CASSPADRANEKLFF. The CDR3 coding sequence is TGTGCCAGCTCACCTGCGGACAGGGCTAATGAAAAACTGTTTTTT.

The V call is TRBV28, the J call TRBJ2-5; 7 bases agree with TRBD1. CDR3 length: 13 residues. CDR1 is MDHEN and CDR2 is SYDVKM in the germline V gene. After removal of 4 bases from V and 5 bases from J, the junction contained 4 bases not matched to a gene. As DNA, the CDR3 is TGTGCCAGCAGTTCGACAGGGTGGGAGACCCAGTACTTC. Translated: CASSSTGWETQYF.

The rearrangement uses TRBV6-2 or TRBV6-3 and TRBJ2-4; 7 bases map to TRBD1. This CDR3 is built from 12 residues. J lost 8 bases, V lost 4 bases, and 2 bases had no gene match. The V gene's germline CDR1 is MNHEY and CDR2 SVGEGT. The CDR3 protein is CASSSDRDIQYF. The CDR3 DNA reads as TGTGCCAGCAGTTCCGACAGGGACATTCAGTACTTC.

The chain joins TRBV10-3 to TRBJ2-2; 11 nucleotides agree with TRBD2. CDR3 size: 13 residues. Per germline, CDR1 ENHRY and CDR2 SYGVKD. With 10 bases clipped from V and 6 bases from J, the junction kept 4 bases outside the gene matches. The CDR3 loop is CATTSGSAGELFF. The CDR3, as DNA: TGTGCCACTACTAGCGGGAGTGCCGGGGAGCTGTTTTTT.